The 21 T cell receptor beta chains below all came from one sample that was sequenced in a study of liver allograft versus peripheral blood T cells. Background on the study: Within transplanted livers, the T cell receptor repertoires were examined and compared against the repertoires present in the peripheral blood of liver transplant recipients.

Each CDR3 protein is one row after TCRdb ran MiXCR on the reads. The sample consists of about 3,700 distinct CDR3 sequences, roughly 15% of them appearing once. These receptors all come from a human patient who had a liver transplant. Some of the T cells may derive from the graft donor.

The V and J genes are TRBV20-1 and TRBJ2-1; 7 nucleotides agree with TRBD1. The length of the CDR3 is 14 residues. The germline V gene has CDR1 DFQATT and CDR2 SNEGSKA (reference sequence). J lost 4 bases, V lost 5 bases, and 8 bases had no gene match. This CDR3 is CSAHYQGDYNEQFF. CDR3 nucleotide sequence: TGCAGTGCTCATTATCAGGGGGATTACAATGAGCAGTTCTTC.

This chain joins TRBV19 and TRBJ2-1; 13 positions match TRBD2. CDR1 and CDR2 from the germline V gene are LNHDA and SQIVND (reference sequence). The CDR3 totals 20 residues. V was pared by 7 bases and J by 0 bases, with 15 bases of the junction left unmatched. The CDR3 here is CASTPPGTSGVISSYNEQFF. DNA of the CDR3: TGTGCCAGTACCCCTCCCGGGACTAGCGGGGTCATAAGCTCCTACAATGAGCAGTTCTTC.

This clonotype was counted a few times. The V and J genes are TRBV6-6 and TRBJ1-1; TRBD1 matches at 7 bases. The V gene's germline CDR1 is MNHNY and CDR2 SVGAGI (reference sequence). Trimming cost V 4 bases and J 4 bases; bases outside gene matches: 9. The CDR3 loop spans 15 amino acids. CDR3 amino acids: CASSSNRGFGTEAFF. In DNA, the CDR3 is TGTGCCAGCAGTTCCAACAGGGGCTTCGGCACTGAAGCTTTCTTT.

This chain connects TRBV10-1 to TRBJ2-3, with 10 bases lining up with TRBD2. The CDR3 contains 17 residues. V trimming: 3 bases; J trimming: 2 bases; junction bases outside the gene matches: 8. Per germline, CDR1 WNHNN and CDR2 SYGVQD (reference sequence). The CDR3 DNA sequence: TGCGCCAGCAGTGATGCCTCCCTAGCGGGGGTCACAGATACGCAGTATTTT. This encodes CASSDASLAGVTDTQYF.

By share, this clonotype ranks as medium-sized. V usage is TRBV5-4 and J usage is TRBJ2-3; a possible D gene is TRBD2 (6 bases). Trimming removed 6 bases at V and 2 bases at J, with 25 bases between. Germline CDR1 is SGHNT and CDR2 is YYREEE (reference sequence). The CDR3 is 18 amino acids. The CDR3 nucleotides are TGTGCCAGCACCATGATGGAGACTAGTCACCTCACCACAGATACGCAGTATTTT. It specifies CASTMMETSHLTTDTQYF.

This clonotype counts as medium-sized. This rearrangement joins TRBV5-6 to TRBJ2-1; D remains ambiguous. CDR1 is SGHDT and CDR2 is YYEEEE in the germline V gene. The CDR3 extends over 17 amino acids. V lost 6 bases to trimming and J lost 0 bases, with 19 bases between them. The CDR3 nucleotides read TGTGCCAGCAATGCTCGGAGTGGGGTTAGCTCCTACAATGAGCAGTTCTTC. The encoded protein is CASNARSGVSSYNEQFF.

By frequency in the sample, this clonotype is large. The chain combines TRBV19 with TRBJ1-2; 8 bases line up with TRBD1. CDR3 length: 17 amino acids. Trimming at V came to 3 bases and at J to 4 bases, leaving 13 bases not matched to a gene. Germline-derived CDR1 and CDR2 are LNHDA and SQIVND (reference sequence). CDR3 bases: TGTGCCAGTAGTATTCAGGGGGCCTCTTCTATCACCTATGGCTACACCTTC. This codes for CASSIQGASSITYGYTF.

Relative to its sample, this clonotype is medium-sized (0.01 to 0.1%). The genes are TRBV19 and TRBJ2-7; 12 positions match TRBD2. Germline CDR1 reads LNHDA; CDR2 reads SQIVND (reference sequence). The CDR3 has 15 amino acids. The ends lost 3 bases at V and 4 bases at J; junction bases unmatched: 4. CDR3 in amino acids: CASSIGTSGRYEQYF. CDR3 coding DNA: TGTGCCAGTAGTATCGGAACTAGCGGGAGGTACGAGCAGTACTTC.

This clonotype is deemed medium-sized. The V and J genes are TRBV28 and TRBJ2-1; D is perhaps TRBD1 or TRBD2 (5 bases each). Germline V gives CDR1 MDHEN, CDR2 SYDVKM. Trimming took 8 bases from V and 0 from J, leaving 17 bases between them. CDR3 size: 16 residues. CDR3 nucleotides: TGTGCCAGCGGGGGTGAGGCTCTTAGCTCCTACAATGAGCAGTTCTTC. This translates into CASGGEALSSYNEQFF.

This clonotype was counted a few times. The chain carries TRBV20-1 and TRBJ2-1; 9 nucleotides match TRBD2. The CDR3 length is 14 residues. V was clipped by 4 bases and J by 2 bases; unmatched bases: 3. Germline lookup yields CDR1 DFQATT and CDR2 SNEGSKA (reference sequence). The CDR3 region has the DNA TGCAGTGCTATTGGCGGGAGGGCCTACAATGAGCAGTTCTTC. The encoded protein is CSAIGGRAYNEQFF.

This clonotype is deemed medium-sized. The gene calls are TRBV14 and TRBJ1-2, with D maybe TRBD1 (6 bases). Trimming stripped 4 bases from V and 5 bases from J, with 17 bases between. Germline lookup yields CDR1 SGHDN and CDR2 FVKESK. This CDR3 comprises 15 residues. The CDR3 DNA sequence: TGTGCCAGCAGCCGACAGGAGTTGGTCGGATATGGCTACACCTTC. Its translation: CASSRQELVGYGYTF. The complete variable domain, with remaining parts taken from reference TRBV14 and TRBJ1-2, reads EAGVTQFPSHSVIEKGQTVTLRCDPISGHDNLYWYRRVMGKEIKFLLHFVKESKQDESGMPNNRFLAERTGGTYSTLKVQPAELEDSGVYFCASSRQELVGYGYTFGSGTRLTVV.

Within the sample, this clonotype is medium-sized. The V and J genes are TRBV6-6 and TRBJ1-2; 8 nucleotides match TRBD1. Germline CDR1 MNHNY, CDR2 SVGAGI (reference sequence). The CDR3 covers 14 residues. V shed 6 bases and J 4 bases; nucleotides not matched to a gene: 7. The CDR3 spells CASRRQGTGYGYTF. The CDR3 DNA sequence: TGTGCCAGCAGAAGACAGGGGACAGGCTATGGCTACACCTTC.

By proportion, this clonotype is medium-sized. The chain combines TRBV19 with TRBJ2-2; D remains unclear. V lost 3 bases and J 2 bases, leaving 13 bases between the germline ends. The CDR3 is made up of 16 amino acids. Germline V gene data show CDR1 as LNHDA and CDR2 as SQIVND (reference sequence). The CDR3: CASSIGPGLNTGELFF. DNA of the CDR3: TGTGCCAGTAGTATTGGGCCGGGCCTCAACACCGGGGAGCTGTTTTTT.

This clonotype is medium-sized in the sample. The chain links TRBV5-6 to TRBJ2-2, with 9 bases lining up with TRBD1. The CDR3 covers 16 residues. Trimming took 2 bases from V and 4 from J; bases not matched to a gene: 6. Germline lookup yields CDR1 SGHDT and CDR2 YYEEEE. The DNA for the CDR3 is TGTGCCAGCAGCTTTTGGACAGGGGTGTCCACCGGGGAGCTGTTTTTT. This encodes CASSFWTGVSTGELFF.

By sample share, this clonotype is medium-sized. CDR3 coding DNA: TGCGCCAGCAGGAGCTTTATGGCGGGGGCCACGATATACAATGAGCAGTTCTTC. Translated, it gives CASRSFMAGATIYNEQFF. The chain combines TRBV10-1 with TRBJ2-1, with D possibly being TRBD2 (7 bases). CDR3 length: 18 amino acids. The V end was cut by 6 bases, the J end by 4 bases, with 25 bases between. The germline gives CDR1 WNHNN, CDR2 SYGVQD (reference sequence).

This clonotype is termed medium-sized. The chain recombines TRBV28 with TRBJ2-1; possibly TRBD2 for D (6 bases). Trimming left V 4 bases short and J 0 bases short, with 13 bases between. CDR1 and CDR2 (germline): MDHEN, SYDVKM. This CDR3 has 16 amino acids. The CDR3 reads CASSYSGGSSYNEQFF. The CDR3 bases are TGTGCCAGCAGTTATAGCGGAGGGAGCTCCTACAATGAGCAGTTCTTC.

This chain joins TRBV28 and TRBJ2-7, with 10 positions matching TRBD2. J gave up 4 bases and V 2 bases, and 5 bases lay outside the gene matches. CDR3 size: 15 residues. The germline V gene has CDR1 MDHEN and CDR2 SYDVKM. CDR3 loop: CASSLLSLAGYEQYF. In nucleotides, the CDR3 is TGTGCCAGCAGTTTACTGTCACTAGCGGGATACGAGCAGTACTTC.

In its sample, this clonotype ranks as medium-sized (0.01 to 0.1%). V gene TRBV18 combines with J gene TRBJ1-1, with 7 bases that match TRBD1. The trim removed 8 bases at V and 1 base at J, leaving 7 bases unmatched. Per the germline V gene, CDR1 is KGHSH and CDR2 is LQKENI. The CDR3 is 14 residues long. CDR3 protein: CASDPGQRNTEAFF. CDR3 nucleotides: TGTGCCAGCGACCCGGGACAGAGGAACACTGAAGCTTTCTTT.

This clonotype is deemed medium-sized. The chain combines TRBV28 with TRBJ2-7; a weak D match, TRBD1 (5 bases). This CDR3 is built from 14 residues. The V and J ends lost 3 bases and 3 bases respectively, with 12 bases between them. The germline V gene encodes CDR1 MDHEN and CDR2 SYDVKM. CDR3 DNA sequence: TGTGCCAGCAGTTTCAGTTCAGGGAACTACGAGCAGTACTTC. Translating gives CASSFSSGNYEQYF.

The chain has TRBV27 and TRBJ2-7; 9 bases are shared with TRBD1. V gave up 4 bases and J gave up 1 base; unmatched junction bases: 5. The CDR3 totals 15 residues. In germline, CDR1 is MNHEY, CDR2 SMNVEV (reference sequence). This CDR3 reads CASSSPGQGSYEQYF. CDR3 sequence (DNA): TGTGCCAGCAGTTCCCCCGGACAGGGGTCCTACGAGCAGTACTTC.

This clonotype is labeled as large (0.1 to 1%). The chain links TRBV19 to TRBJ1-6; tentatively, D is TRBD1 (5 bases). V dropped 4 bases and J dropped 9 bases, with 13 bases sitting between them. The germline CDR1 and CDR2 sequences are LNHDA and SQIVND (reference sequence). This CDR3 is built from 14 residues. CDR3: CASSTGRVGSPLHF. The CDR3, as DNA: TGTGCCAGTAGTACTGGCAGGGTTGGTTCACCCCTCCACTTT.